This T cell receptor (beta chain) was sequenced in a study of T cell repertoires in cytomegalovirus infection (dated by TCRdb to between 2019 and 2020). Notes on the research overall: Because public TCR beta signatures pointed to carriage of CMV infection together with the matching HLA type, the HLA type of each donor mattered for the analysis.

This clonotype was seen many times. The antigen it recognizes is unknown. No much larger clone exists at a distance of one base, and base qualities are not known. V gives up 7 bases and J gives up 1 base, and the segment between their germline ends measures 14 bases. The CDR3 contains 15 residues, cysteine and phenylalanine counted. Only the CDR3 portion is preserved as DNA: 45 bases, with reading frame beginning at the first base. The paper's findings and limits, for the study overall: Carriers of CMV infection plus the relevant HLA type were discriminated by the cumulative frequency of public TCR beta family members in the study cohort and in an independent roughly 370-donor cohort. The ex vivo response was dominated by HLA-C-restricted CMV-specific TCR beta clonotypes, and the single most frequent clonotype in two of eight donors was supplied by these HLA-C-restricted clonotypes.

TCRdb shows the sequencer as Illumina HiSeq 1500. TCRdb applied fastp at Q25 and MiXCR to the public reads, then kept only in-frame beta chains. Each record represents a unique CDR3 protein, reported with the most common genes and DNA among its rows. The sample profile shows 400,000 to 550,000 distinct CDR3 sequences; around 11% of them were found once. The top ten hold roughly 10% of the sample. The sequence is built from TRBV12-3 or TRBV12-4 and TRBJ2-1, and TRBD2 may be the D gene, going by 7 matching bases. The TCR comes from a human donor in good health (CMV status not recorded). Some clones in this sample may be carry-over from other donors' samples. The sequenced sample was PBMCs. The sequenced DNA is TGTGCCAGCACCAAGGGGGGGGTATCCTACAATGAGCAGTTCTTC. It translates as CASTKGGVSYNEQFF.